The source of this TCR beta chain is a study of cytotoxic CD8 clonotypes in ibrutinib-treated CLL. This CDR3 is built from 17 residues. J was trimmed by 3 bases and V by 5 bases; bases with no gene match: 10. Germline CDR1 is KGHSH and CDR2 is LQKENI. Assay: immunoSEQ multiplex PCR; the TCRdb copy retains only in-frame clones and omits some. The sample carries over 120,000 clones, around three quarters recorded once. This clone showed up just a few times. The sequence derives from a human donor with chronic lymphocytic leukemia. The sequencing used PBMCs, collected after 12 months of ibrutinib treatment. The rearrangement uses TRBV18 and TRBJ2-7; 13 bases line up with TRBD2. This CDR3 reads CASSTRLAGGISYEQYF. DNA of the CDR3: TGTGCCAGCTCAACCAGACTAGCGGGAGGCATCAGCTACGAGCAGTACTTC.